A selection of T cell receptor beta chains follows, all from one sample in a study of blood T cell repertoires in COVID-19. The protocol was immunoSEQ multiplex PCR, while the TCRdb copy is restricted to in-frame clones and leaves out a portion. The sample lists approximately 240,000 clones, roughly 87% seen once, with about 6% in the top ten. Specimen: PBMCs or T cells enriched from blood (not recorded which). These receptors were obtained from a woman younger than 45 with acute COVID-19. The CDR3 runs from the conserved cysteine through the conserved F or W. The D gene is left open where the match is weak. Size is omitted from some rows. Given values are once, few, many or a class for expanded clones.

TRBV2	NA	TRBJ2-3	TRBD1	TGTGCCACCCAAATCGGACAGGGGGTAGATACGCAGTATTTT	CATQIGQGVDTQYF
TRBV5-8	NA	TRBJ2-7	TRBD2	TGTGCCAGCAGCTTGCGAGTAGCGGGGACCTACGAGCAGTACTTC	CASSLRVAGTYEQYF
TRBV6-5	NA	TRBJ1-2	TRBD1	TGTGCCAGCAGTTACTCCGACAGGGGCCCCTCGGGGGGCTACACCTTC	CASSYSDRGPSGGYTF
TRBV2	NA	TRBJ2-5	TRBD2	TGTGCCAGCAGAGACGGACGGGGGGGAGAGACCCAGTACTTC	CASRDGRGGETQYF
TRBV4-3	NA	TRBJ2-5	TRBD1	TGCGCCAGCAGCCAGGGGACAGGGGGCACGCGGGAGACCCAGTACTTC	CASSQGTGGTRETQYF
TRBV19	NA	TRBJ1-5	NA	TGTGCCAGTAGTATAGGTGGCACTAGCAATCAGCCCCAGCATTTT	CASSIGGTSNQPQHF
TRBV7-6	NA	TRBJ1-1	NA	TGTGCCAGCAGCCCCCCGGGGTGGGACACTGAAGCTTTCTTT	CASSPPGWDTEAFF
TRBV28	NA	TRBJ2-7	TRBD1	TGTGCCAGCACCCCCAGCAGGGGGCCTCTCTCCTACGAGCAGTACTTC	CASTPSRGPLSYEQYF
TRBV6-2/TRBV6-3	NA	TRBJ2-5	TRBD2	TGTGCCAGCAGTTCCGGGAGGGACCAAGAGACCCAGTACTTC	CASSSGRDQETQYF
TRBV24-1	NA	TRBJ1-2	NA	TGTGCCACCCAATCCCAGGGCCTAGGAGGCTACACCTTC	CATQSQGLGGYTF
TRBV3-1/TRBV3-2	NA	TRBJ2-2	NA	TGTGCCAGCAGCCAAGGGTTTCCGGGTGGCACCGGGGAGCTGTTTTTT	CASSQGFPGGTGELFF
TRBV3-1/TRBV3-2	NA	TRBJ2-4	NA	TGTGCCATGGTTGGGGGGGCCAAAAACATTCAGTACTTC	CAMVGGAKNIQYF
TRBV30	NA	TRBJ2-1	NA	TGTGCCTGGAGTGGTTTGAGGACTTACAATGAGCAGTTCTTC	CAWSGLRTYNEQFF
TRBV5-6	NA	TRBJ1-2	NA	TGTGCCAGCAGGGACAGCTATGGCTACACCTTC	CASRDSYGYTF
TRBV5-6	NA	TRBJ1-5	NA	TGTGCCAGCATCTCCACAGGGAAGCCCCAGCATTTT	CASISTGKPQHF
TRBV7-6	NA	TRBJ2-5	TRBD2	TGTGCCAGCAGCTTATTAAGTAGCGGGAGGGGGCCGTACCAAGAGACCCAGTACTTC	CASSLLSSGRGPYQETQYF
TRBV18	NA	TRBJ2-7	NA	TGTGCCACTAAATCTGGGGCCGTCGACTTCTACGAGCAGTACTTC	CATKSGAVDFYEQYF
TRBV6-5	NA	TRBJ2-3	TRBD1	TGTGCCAGCAGTTACTCTCAGGGGGCGGTAGATACGCAGTATTTT	CASSYSQGAVDTQYF
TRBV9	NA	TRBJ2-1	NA	TGTGCCAGCAGCCCGAGCTCCTACAATGAGCAGTTCTTC	CASSPSSYNEQFF
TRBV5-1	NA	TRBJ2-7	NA	TGCGCCAGCAGCTTGGGAAGACAGACCTACGAGCAGTACTTC	CASSLGRQTYEQYF
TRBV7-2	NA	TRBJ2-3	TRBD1	TGTGCCAGCAGCTCCGGACAGGGATTTTCAGATACGCAGTATTTT	CASSSGQGFSDTQYF
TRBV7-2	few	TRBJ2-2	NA	TGTGCCAGCAGCATAAACAGGGAGAACACCGGGGAGCTGTTTTTT	CASSINRENTGELFF
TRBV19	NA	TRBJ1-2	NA	TGTGCCAGTAGTCTCTCCCCGACAGGCATGGATTATGGCTACACCTTC	CASSLSPTGMDYGYTF
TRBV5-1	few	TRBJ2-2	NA	TGCGCCAGCAGCCTGTCCCGGACACCGGCCGGGGAGCTGTTTTTT	CASSLSRTPAGELFF
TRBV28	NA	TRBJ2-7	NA	TGTGCCAGCAGTTTATTGGAGGGGAAGCTTGACTACGAGCAGTACTTC	CASSLLEGKLDYEQYF
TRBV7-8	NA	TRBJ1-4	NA	TGTGCCAGCAGCTTAGGGGGCTTTGAAAAACTGTTTTTT	CASSLGGFEKLFF
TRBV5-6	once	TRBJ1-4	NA	TGTGCCAGCAGCTTCGGGACACTTAATGAAAAACTGTTTTTT	CASSFGTLNEKLFF
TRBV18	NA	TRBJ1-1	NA	TGTGCCAGCTCACCATTCCCGGACAGTAACACTGAAGCTTTCTTT	CASSPFPDSNTEAFF
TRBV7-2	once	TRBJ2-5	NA	TGTGCCAGCGCCGCCCGGGAGACCCAGTACTTC	CASAARETQYF
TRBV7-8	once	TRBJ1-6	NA	TGTGCCAGCAGCTTAACAGAAAATTCACCCCTCCACTTT	CASSLTENSPLHF
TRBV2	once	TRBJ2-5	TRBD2	TGTGCCAGCAGTGTTGGCGCGGGGGGGCGTGAGACCCAGTACTTC	CASSVGAGGRETQYF
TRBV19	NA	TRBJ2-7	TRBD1	TGTGCCAGTAGTATAGACCTGGGACAGCTATACGAGCAGTACTTC	CASSIDLGQLYEQYF
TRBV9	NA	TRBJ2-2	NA	TGTGCCAGCAGCCGGACAACAGGGAACACCGGGGAGCTGTTTTTT	CASSRTTGNTGELFF
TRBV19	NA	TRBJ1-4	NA	TGTGCCAGTAGTATAACAGGGATAGGTGAAAAACTGTTTTTT	CASSITGIGEKLFF
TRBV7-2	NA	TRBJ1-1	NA	TGTGCCAGCAGCTTCGGCAGGGTCACTGAAGCTTTCTTT	CASSFGRVTEAFF
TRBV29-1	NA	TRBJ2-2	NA	TGCAGCGTTGAAGCTGCGGCCCTAACCGGGGAGCTGTTTTTT	CSVEAAALTGELFF
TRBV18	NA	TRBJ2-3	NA	TGTGCCAGCTCACCACGGAGCGGCCTTGGAACAGATACGCAGTATTTT	CASSPRSGLGTDTQYF
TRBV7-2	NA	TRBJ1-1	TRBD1	TGTGCCAGCAGCTACGGGACAGGGGAGAAAGACACTGAAGCTTTCTTT	CASSYGTGEKDTEAFF
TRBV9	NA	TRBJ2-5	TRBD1	TGTGCCAGCAGCGTAGCCGACGTCAGGGGGCAAGAGACCCAGTACTTC	CASSVADVRGQETQYF
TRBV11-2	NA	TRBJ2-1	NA	TGTGCCAGCAGCTTCCTTGGACTTGACTCCTACAATGAGCAGTTCTTC	CASSFLGLDSYNEQFF